A single sample gave rise to the 7 T cell receptor beta chains below, sequenced in a study of T cells in Graves' hyperthyroidism and ophthalmopathy. The CDR3 regions of TCR beta were amplified from RNA transcripts. In the first-round RT-PCR of the TCR CDR3, the HTBI primer set was used. TCRdb recomputed calls from the multiplex PCR reads with MiXCR, one row per CDR3 protein. The sample has under 300,000 distinct CDR3 sequences, roughly 13% seen once. Material for sequencing was blood. These receptors originate from a middle-aged woman with Graves' hyperthyroidism.

This clonotype was seen at least ten times. This chain uses TRBV12-5 with TRBJ1-1; D unresolved. Trimming removed 6 bases from V and 6 bases from J, with 11 bases in between. This CDR3 has 12 residues. Germline CDR1 and CDR2: LGHNT and FRNRAP. The CDR3: CASGRREPEAFF. As DNA, the CDR3 is TGTGCTAGTGGCAGACGGGAACCTGAAGCTTTCTTT.

This clonotype was detected a few times. The gene calls are TRBV3-1 and TRBJ1-6, with 8 bases lining up with TRBD1. Germline V lookup: CDR1 LGHDT, CDR2 YNNKEL (reference sequence). The CDR3 totals 15 residues. Unmatched junction bases numbered 5, after V lost 1 base and J lost 9 bases. For the CDR3, the DNA is TGTGCCAGCAGCCAAGCCCAGGGGGCAGGTTCACCCCTCCACTTT. Translated, it gives CASSQAQGAGSPLHF.

The rearrangement joins TRBV28 to TRBJ1-6; perhaps TRBD1 as D (5 bases). The V end was cut by 1 base, the J end by 10 bases, with 11 bases between. The CDR3 has 14 amino acids. Looked up from germline, CDR1 is MDHEN and CDR2 is SYDVKM. CDR3 residues: CASSLSTEGSPLHF. The CDR3 DNA reads as TGTGCCAGCAGTTTATCGACAGAAGGATCACCCCTCCACTTT.

This clonotype was seen ten or more times. The gene calls are TRBV20-1 and TRBJ2-5, with 7 bases matching TRBD2. The CDR3 contains 17 residues. V shed 7 bases, J shed 4 bases, and the junction held 21 bases outside the gene matches. Germline V gene sequence: CDR1 DFQATT, CDR2 SNEGSKA (reference sequence). The CDR3 reads CSGLYTRPRRGGETQYF. For the CDR3, the DNA is TGCAGTGGATTATACACCAGACCCCGCCGCGGGGGAGAGACCCAGTACTTC.

The CDR3 loop reads CASSLGRGPSYEQYF. The CDR3 DNA is TGTGCCAGCAGCTTAGGGCGGGGACCTTCCTACGAGCAGTACTTC. This chain uses TRBV11-2 with TRBJ2-7; D may be TRBD2 (6 bases). CDR1 and CDR2 (germline): SGHAT, FQNNGV. V lost 1 base and J lost 1, with 11 bases in between. The CDR3 is 15 residues long.

The rearrangement uses TRBV12-3 or TRBV12-4 and TRBJ2-1; a weak D match, TRBD2 (5 bases). The CDR3 is 16 residues long. Between the trimmed V and J ends, which lost 3 bases and 4 bases, there was a span of 16 bases. Here the CDR3 reads CASSFWIGGGYNEQFF. CDR3 nucleotide sequence: TGTGCCAGCAGTTTTTGGATCGGAGGCGGGTACAATGAGCAGTTCTTC.

This clonotype was picked up many times. DNA of the CDR3: TGTGCCAGCAGCCAAGATCTCGGTACAGGTATTGCAGATACGCAGTATTTT. Protein sequence: CASSQDLGTGIADTQYF. The chain has TRBV3-1 and TRBJ2-3; a possible D gene is TRBD1 (5 bases). CDR1 LGHDT and CDR2 YNNKEL come from the germline V gene (reference sequence). With 0 bases removed from V and 4 bases from J, the gap between germline ends came to 17 bases. The CDR3 runs 17 residues.